The clone carrying this TCR beta chain was detected only a few times. Its antigen remains unknown. These data belong to a study of T-cell reconstitution after alpha-beta-depleted transplantation in children. Study observations and caveats: Approximately two months post-transplant, alpha-beta T cells reportedly originated from several hundred expanded graft clones. When one year had passed after transplant, most T-cell counts and diversity came from newly produced T cells. Some patients owed their high day-60 TCRbeta diversity to surviving recipient T cells and thymic progenitors.

Germline CDR1 and CDR2: SGDLS and YYNGEE. V lost 1 base to trimming and J lost 6 bases, with 14 bases between them. The CDR3 sequence is 15 residues long. The library targeted TCRbeta and was prepared with unique molecular identifiers. TCRdb reprocessed the PCR reads with MiXCR, giving one entry per CDR3 protein. The sample holds about 600,000 distinct CDR3 sequences, 20% to 25% seen once. This sequence joins TRBV9 and TRBJ2-1, with D hard to call. The material was PBMCs, mostly from graft donor cells, obtained 360 days after TCRalphabeta/CD19-depleted stem cell transplant. The sequence came from a boy under three years old who had a stem cell transplant for acute myeloid leukemia, so the T cells may come from the graft donor. The CDR3 DNA is TGTGCCAGCAGCGTAATAGGGTACGAGCTCAATGAGCAGTTCTTC. Amino acids: CASSVIGYELNEQFF.